The source of this T cell receptor beta chain is a study of CD8 T cells in ankylosing spondylitis. Making use of molecular barcodes, quantitative 5'-RACE generated TCR beta libraries. TCRdb redid the calling of the 5' RACE reads with MiXCR, one entry per CDR3 protein. Of fewer than 550,000 distinct CDR3 sequences listed, 5.3% are singletons. General study findings and limits: CD8+ by phenotype, disease-linked clones were relatively rare in peripheral blood. About 8 highly homologous variants made up a TCR beta motif, and this motif appeared characteristic of ankylosing spondylitis blood. From matched ankylosing spondylitis synovial fluid, disease-linked clones were reportedly recovered at significantly enriched levels.

The CDR3 is made up of 16 amino acids. Germline assignment: CDR1 SGHTA and CDR2 FQGTGA. With 2 bases removed from V and 0 bases from J, the gap between germline ends came to 11 bases. The table lists this clonotype with many counts. What it binds is not known. This receptor was identified in a male donor with ankylosing spondylitis. The V call is TRBV7-3, the J call TRBJ1-3; TRBD1 is a possible D gene (6 bases). Sequencing was carried out using blood, either unsorted or a sorted T cell fraction (not recorded which). CDR3 bases: TGTGCCAGCAGCTTATACAGGGCGAGCTCTGGAAACACCATATATTTT. It encodes CASSLYRASSGNTIYF.